The sequence of this T cell receptor beta chain was determined in a study of T cells expressing NK-cell markers. Study-wide background: Sorted CD3+CD56+NKG2C+, CD3+CD56+NKG2C- and CD3+CD56-NKG2C+ T cells supplied TCR beta repertoires. Findings and caveats of the study: For roughly 6 donors, the dominant NKG2C+ clonotypes made up roughly 1.0-7.5% of their CD8+ T cells. HCMV specificity of the expanded NKG2C+ T cell clones was not established.

Following a re-call of the 5' RACE reads, TCRdb has one entry per CDR3 protein and lacks DNA. The repertoire table contains some 390,000 distinct CDR3 sequences. The germline V gene encodes CDR1 SEHNR and CDR2 FQNEAQ (reference sequence). The CDR3 is 15 amino acids. For this clonotype: The antigen is undetermined.

Sequenced input: blood T cells: a sorted CD56 or NKG2C T cell subset, CD4+ or CD8+ T cells, or bulk PBMC T cells (not recorded which). The rearrangement uses TRBV7-9 and TRBJ2-2; TCRdb names TRBD2, which stays unverified in the absence of DNA. This sequence was found in a woman in her fifties or sixties in good health. The CDR3 loop reads CASSQTSVNTGELFF.